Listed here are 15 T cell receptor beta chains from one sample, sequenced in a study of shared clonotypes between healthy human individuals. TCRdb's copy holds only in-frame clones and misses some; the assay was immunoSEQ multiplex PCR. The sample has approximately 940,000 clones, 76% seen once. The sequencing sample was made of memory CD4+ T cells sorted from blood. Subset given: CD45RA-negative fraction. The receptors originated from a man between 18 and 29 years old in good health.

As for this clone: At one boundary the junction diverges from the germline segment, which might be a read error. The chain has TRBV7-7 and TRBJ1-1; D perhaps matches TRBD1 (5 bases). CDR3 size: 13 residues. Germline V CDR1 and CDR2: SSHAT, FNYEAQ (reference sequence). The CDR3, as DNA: TGTGCTAGCAGCTTCAGGGAGAACACTGAAGCTTTCTTT. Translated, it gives CASSFRENTEAFF.

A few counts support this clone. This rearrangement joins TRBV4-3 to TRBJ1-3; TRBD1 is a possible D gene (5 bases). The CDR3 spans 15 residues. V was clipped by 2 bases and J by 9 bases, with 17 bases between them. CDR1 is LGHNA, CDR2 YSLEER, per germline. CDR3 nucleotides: TGCGCCAGCAGCCAAATAGGAACAGGAGGCTCCACCATATATTTT. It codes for CASSQIGTGGSTIYF.

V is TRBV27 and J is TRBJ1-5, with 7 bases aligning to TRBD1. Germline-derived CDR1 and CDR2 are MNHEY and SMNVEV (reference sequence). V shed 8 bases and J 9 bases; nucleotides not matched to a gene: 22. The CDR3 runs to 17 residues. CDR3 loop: CASAKTQGSSIIPPQHF. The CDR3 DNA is TGTGCCAGCGCGAAAACACAGGGGTCCTCCATAATCCCGCCCCAGCATTTT.

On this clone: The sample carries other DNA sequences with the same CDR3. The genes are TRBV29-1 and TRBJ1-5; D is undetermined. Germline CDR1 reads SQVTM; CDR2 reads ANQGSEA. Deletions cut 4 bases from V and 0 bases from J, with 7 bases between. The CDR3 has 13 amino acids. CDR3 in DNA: TGCAGCGTTGGAGGAGGTAGCAATCAGCCCCAGCATTTT. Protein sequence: CSVGGGSNQPQHF.

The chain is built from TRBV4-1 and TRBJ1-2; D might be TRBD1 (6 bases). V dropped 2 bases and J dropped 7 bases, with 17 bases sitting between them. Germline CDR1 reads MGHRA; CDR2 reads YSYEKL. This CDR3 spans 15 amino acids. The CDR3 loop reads CASSQSNWGQGGYTF. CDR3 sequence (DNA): TGCGCCAGCAGCCAATCTAACTGGGGGCAGGGTGGCTACACCTTC.

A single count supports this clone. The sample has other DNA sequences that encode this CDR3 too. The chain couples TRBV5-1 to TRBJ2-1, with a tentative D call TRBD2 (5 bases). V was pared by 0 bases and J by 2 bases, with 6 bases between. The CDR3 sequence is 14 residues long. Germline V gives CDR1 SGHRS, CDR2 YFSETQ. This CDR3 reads CASSLEGAYNEQFF. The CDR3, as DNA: TGCGCCAGCAGCTTGGAGGGAGCCTACAATGAGCAGTTCTTC.

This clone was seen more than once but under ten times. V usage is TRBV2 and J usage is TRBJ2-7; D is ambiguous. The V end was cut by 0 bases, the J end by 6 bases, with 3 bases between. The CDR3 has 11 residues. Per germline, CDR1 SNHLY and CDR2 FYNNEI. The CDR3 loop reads CASSEAGEQYF. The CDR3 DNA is TGTGCCAGCAGTGAAGCAGGCGAGCAGTACTTC.

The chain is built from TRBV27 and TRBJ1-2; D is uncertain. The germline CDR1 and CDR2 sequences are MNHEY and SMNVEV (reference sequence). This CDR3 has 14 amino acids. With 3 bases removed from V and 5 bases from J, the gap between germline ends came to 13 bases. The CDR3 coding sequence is TGTGCCAGCAGTTTTGGTCAGGTCGTTTATGGCTACACCTTC. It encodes CASSFGQVVYGYTF.

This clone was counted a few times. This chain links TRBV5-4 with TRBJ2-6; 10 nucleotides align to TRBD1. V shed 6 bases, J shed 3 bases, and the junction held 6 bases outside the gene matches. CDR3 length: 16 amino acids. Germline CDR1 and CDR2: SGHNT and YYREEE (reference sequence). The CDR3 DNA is TGTGCCAGCACCCGACAGGGGGCTTATGGGGCCAACGTCCTGACTTTC. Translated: CASTRQGAYGANVLTF.

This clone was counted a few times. The DNA for the CDR3 is TGTGCCGGGGGTGGCGGAGCGAACACCGGGGAGCTGTTTTTT. It codes for CAGGGGANTGELFF. This chain links TRBV5-4 with TRBJ2-2, with D perhaps assigned TRBD1 or TRBD2 (5 bases each). Germline assignment: CDR1 SGHNT and CDR2 YYREEE (reference sequence). The V and J ends lost 10 bases and 0 bases respectively, with 13 bases between them. The length of the CDR3 is 14 residues.

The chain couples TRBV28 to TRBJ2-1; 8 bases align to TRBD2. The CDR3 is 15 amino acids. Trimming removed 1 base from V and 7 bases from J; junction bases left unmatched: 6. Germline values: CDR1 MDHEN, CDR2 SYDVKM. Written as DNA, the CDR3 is TGTGCCAGCAGTTTATTATTAGCGGGGAAGAATGAGCAGTTCTTC. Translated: CASSLLLAGKNEQFF. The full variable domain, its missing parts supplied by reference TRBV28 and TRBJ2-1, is DVKVTQSSRYLVKRTGEKVFLECVQDMDHENMFWYRQDPGLGLRLIYFSYDVKMKEKGDIPEGYSVSREKKERFSLILESASTNQTSMYLCASSLLLAGKNEQFFGPGTRLTVL.

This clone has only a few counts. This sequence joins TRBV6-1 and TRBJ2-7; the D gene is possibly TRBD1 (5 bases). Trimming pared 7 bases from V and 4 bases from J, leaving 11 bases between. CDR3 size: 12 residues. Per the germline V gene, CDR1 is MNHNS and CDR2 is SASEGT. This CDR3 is CASIQGGYEQYF. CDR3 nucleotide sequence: TGTGCCAGCATCCAGGGTGGTTACGAGCAGTACTTC.

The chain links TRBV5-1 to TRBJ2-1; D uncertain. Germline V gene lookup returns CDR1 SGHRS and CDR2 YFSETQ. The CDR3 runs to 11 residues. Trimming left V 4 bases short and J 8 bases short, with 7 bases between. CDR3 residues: CASSLEHEQFF. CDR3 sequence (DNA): TGCGCCAGCAGCCTGGAGCATGAGCAGTTCTTC.

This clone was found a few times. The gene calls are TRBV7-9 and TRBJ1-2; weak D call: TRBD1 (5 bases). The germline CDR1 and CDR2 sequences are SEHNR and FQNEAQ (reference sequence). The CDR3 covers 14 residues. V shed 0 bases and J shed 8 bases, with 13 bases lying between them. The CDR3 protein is CASSLAEWGSGYTF. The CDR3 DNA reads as TGTGCCAGCAGCTTAGCGGAGTGGGGGAGCGGCTACACCTTC.

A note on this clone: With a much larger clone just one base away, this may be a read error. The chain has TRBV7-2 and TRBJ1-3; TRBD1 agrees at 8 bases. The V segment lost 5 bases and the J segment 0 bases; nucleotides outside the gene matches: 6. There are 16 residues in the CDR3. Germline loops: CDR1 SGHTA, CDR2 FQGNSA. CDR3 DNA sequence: TGTGCCAGCAGCCTGGGACAGGTTAGCTCTGGAAACACCATATATTTT. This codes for CASSLGQVSSGNTIYF.